These 32 T cell receptor beta chains came from one sample sequenced in a study of response to subunit inactivated influenza vaccine. Each CDR3 protein gets one entry after TCRdb re-called the RT-PCR reads with MiXCR. The sample contains approximately 700,000 distinct CDR3 sequences, 15% to 19% of which appear only once. Sequenced here: PBMCs from blood, sampled 11 to 12 days after vaccination. The receptors originated from a man aged 50 or older who received an inactivated influenza vaccine.

This clonotype was detected only a few times. The rearrangement joins TRBV9 to TRBJ2-5, with 7 bases lining up with TRBD2. After removal of 2 bases from V and 2 bases from J, the junction contained 6 bases not matched to a gene. CDR1 is SGDLS, CDR2 YYNGEE, per germline. The CDR3 has 15 amino acids. The CDR3 spells CASSVTPSGQETQYF. DNA of the CDR3: TGTGCCAGCAGCGTCACTCCTAGCGGACAAGAGACCCAGTACTTC.

This chain joins TRBV6-5 and TRBJ2-3, with 7 positions matching TRBD2. Germline CDR1 reads MNHEY; CDR2 reads SVGAGI. The CDR3 extends over 12 amino acids. Trimming removed 10 bases from V and 2 bases from J; junction bases left unmatched: 3. The CDR3 DNA sequence: TGTGCCACAGCGGGGACCACAGATACGCAGTATTTT. Its translation: CATAGTTDTQYF.

In this sample, this clonotype turned up many times. The chain links TRBV28 to TRBJ2-7; TRBD2 agrees at 13 bases. CDR3 length: 17 residues. V lost 5 bases and J lost 5; bases outside the gene matches: 12. Germline CDR1 is MDHEN and CDR2 is SYDVKM. CDR3 nucleotides: TGTGCCAGCAGTCTGGGCCGAGGGACTAGCGGGATAGACGAGCAGTACTTC. This gives the protein CASSLGRGTSGIDEQYF. Combining the CDR3 with reference TRBV28 and TRBJ2-7 gives the whole variable domain DVKVTQSSRYLVKRTGEKVFLECVQDMDHENMFWYRQDPGLGLRLIYFSYDVKMKEKGDIPEGYSVSREKKERFSLILESASTNQTSMYLCASSLGRGTSGIDEQYFGPGTRLTVT.

This clonotype was counted ten times or more. The CDR3 DNA follows: TGTGCCAGCAGTTTGAGGGTACGCAATCAGCCCCAGCATTTT. Protein sequence: CASSLRVRNQPQHF. The chain recombines TRBV12-3 or TRBV12-4 with TRBJ1-5, with D unclear. Trimming took 3 bases from V and 2 from J, leaving 8 bases between them. CDR3 length: 14 residues.

This clonotype was observed many times. The J gene is TRBJ2-2, the V gene TRBV3-1; D is uncertain. CDR3 length equals 11 residues. Per the germline V gene, CDR1 is LGHDT and CDR2 is YNNKEL (reference sequence). V lost 5 bases to trimming and J lost 6 bases, with 4 bases between them. The CDR3 region has the DNA TGTGCCAGCAGCTGGGCCGGGGAGCTGTTTTTT. Translated, it gives CASSWAGELFF.

This chain joins TRBV10-3 and TRBJ1-1, with 8 bases aligning to TRBD1. The J segment lost 1 base and the V segment lost 6 bases, leaving 4 bases of the junction unmatched. CDR3 size: 14 residues. The germline V gene has CDR1 ENHRY and CDR2 SYGVKD. The CDR3 nucleotides are TGTGCCATCAGAGGACAGGGCACGAACACTGAAGCTTTCTTT. Translation: CAIRGQGTNTEAFF.

This chain connects TRBV6-5 to TRBJ1-1, with no clear D. The germline V gene has CDR1 MNHEY and CDR2 SVGAGI. V was shortened by 0 bases and J by 0 bases, with 11 bases between the two germline ends. CDR3 length: 16 residues. CDR3 protein: CASSYSAERMNTEAFF. The CDR3 DNA follows: TGTGCCAGCAGTTACTCGGCGGAGAGGATGAACACTGAAGCTTTCTTT.

This rearrangement joins TRBV14 to TRBJ2-7; D remains unclear. CDR1 is SGHDN and CDR2 is FVKESK in the germline V gene. This CDR3 comprises 12 residues. Trimming removed 3 bases at V and 9 bases at J, with 12 bases between. CDR3 protein: CASSQTGGGQYF. The CDR3 DNA follows: TGTGCCAGCAGCCAGACCGGCGGCGGGCAGTACTTC.

The CDR3 bases are TGCAGTGCTAGGGGTAGCGCCACAAACACAGATACGCAGTATTTT. Translated: CSARGSATNTDTQYF. This chain joins TRBV20-1 and TRBJ2-3; tentative D call: TRBD2 (5 bases). Trimming pared 3 bases from V and 2 bases from J, leaving 15 bases between. The CDR3 covers 15 residues. Germline V CDR1 and CDR2: DFQATT, SNEGSKA (reference sequence).

This clonotype came up many times. The chain carries TRBV5-6 and TRBJ2-5; D is undetermined. Germline loops: CDR1 SGHDT, CDR2 YYEEEE. Trimming pared 1 base from V and 5 bases from J, leaving 15 bases between. This CDR3 has 15 amino acids. Written as DNA, the CDR3 is TGTGCCAGCAGCTTGCATCTCCCGGGCAAGGAGACCCAGTACTTC. Amino acids: CASSLHLPGKETQYF.

The chain links TRBV12-3 or TRBV12-4 to TRBJ2-5; the D is unclear. This CDR3 comprises 15 residues. The V end was cut by 3 bases, the J end by 2 bases, with 13 bases between. CDR3 in DNA: TGTGCCAGCAGTTTCTTTCTCCAGACACAAGAGACCCAGTACTTC. Translated: CASSFFLQTQETQYF.

The chain uses TRBV10-2 and TRBJ2-7, with a possible D match to TRBD2 (7 bases). CDR3 length equals 13 residues. With 8 bases removed from V and 4 bases from J, the gap between germline ends came to 15 bases. Looked up from germline, CDR1 is WSHSY and CDR2 is SAAADI. The CDR3 reads CASGRDIIYEQYF. The DNA of the CDR3 is TGCGCCAGCGGGAGGGACATAATTTACGAGCAGTACTTC.

The rearrangement links TRBV12-3 or TRBV12-4 to TRBJ2-5, with 9 bases matching TRBD2. This CDR3 region has 16 residues. Germline trimming cut 5 bases from V and 5 bases from J; bases unmatched to any gene: 12. Written as DNA, the CDR3 is TGTGCCAGCAGTGCCTTGGCGGGGGGGTGGACGGAGACCCAGTACTTC. Translated: CASSALAGGWTETQYF.

The V and J genes are TRBV28 and TRBJ2-1, with TRBD2 as a possible D gene (6 bases). Per germline, CDR1 MDHEN and CDR2 SYDVKM. With 6 bases removed from V and 5 bases from J, the gap between germline ends came to 20 bases. The CDR3 extends over 16 amino acids. In DNA form, the CDR3 reads TGTGCCAGCAGCAACCGCAAAGAGCGGGCAAACAATGAGCAGTTCTTC. Protein product: CASSNRKERANNEQFF.

This clonotype was seen at least ten times. V usage is TRBV6-2 or TRBV6-3 and J usage is TRBJ1-5; D unclear. The CDR3 is made up of 13 amino acids. Germline loops: CDR1 MNHEY, CDR2 SVGEGT. V was shortened by 5 bases and J by 3 bases, with 8 bases between the two germline ends. The DNA of the CDR3 is TGTGCCAGCAGTGGGCTGAACAATCAGCCCCAGCATTTT. It translates to CASSGLNNQPQHF.

This clonotype was observed once. One end of the junction fails to match germline, which may point to a read error. The CDR3 sequence is CASSLLIRGSTEAYF. DNA for the CDR3: TGTGCCAGCAGTTTACTCATCAGGGGATCGACTGAAGCTTACTTT. The V and J genes are TRBV28 and TRBJ1-1; D is perhaps TRBD1 (6 bases). The germline CDR1 and CDR2 sequences are MDHEN and SYDVKM. The CDR3 has 15 residues.

The chain uses TRBV14 and TRBJ1-1; no clear D. The CDR3 has 14 residues. Trimming pared 1 base from V and 1 base from J, leaving 7 bases between. CDR1 SGHDN and CDR2 FVKESK come from the germline V gene. The CDR3 loop is CASSQVRTNTEAFF. DNA for the CDR3: TGTGCCAGCAGCCAAGTCAGGACGAACACTGAAGCTTTCTTT. The full variable domain, its missing parts supplied by reference TRBV14 and TRBJ1-1, is EAGVTQFPSHSVIEKGQTVTLRCDPISGHDNLYWYRRVMGKEIKFLLHFVKESKQDESGMPNNRFLAERTGGTYSTLKVQPAELEDSGVYFCASSQVRTNTEAFFGQGTRLTVV.

This clonotype was observed a few times. V gene TRBV21-1 combines with J gene TRBJ2-4; TRBD2 reflects the table's D call only, with no check against the DNA. TRBV21-1 corresponds to a pseudogene. The CDR3 extends over 20 amino acids. The CDR3 DNA reads as TGTGCCAGCAGCCTTCGTCCCCGCTATCCGGCCAGGGTGGGCAAAAACATTCAGTACTTC. Protein sequence: CASSLRPRYPARVGKNIQYF.

In its sample, this clonotype was seen many times. The V and J genes are TRBV5-6 and TRBJ2-5, with TRBD2 as a possible D gene (6 bases). This CDR3 comprises 15 residues. The V and J ends lost 1 base and 7 bases respectively, with 17 bases between them. The germline gives CDR1 SGHDT, CDR2 YYEEEE. The CDR3 coding sequence is TGTGCCAGCAGCTTGTGGGGACGGGGAGGAGGGACCCAGTACTTC. This gives the protein CASSLWGRGGGTQYF.

This clonotype has only a few counts. The rearrangement uses TRBV27 and TRBJ2-1; D possibly corresponds to TRBD2 (6 bases). V was trimmed by 3 bases and J by 3 bases, leaving 9 bases between them. The CDR3 spans 14 residues. The V gene's germline CDR1 is MNHEY and CDR2 SMNVEV (reference sequence). The DNA of the CDR3 is TGTGCCAGCAGTTTTAATAGCGGCTACAATGAGCAGTTCTTC. This translates into CASSFNSGYNEQFF.

This clonotype was seen ten or more times. V usage is TRBV3-1 and J usage is TRBJ2-1; no reliable D call. Germline CDR1 and CDR2: LGHDT and YNNKEL (reference sequence). This CDR3 comprises 16 residues. With 4 bases removed from V and 1 base from J, the gap between germline ends came to 14 bases. The CDR3 DNA is TGTGCCAGCAGCCCGACCGTTGGCGTTTCCTACAATGAGCAGTTCTTC. Amino acid sequence: CASSPTVGVSYNEQFF.

This clonotype came up a few times. The chain couples TRBV12-3 or TRBV12-4 to TRBJ1-2; D is perhaps TRBD1 (5 bases). CDR3 length: 14 amino acids. Between the trimmed V and J ends, which lost 5 bases and 0 bases, there was a span of 10 bases. In DNA, the CDR3 is TGTGCCAGCAGTCTACAGGTCTCTAACTATGGCTACACCTTC. Protein: CASSLQVSNYGYTF.

The V call is TRBV5-6, the J call TRBJ1-3; D not certain. Between the trimmed V and J ends, which lost 4 bases and 0 bases, there was a span of 8 bases. This CDR3 contains 14 residues. Germline lookup yields CDR1 SGHDT and CDR2 YYEEEE. CDR3 region: CASSRLSSGNTIYF. The DNA for the CDR3 is TGTGCCAGCAGCAGACTGAGCTCTGGAAACACCATATATTTT.

The V gene is TRBV7-8, the J gene TRBJ1-1; 7 bases agree with TRBD1. Germline lookup yields CDR1 SGHVS and CDR2 FQNEAQ. V lost 4 bases to trimming and J lost 0 bases; unmatched junction nucleotides: 11. CDR3 size: 17 residues. This CDR3 is CASSSPRDSPMNTEAFF. The DNA of the CDR3 is TGTGCCAGCAGCTCGCCAAGGGACAGCCCAATGAACACTGAAGCTTTCTTT.

The gene calls are TRBV20-1 and TRBJ1-2, with TRBD1 matching over 8 bases. Germline V gene sequence: CDR1 DFQATT, CDR2 SNEGSKA (reference sequence). The trim removed 6 bases at V and 3 bases at J, leaving 3 bases unmatched. The CDR3 has 12 amino acids. Written as DNA, the CDR3 is TGCAGTGCCCAGACAGGGGACTATGGCTACACCTTC. This codes for CSAQTGDYGYTF.

The chain joins TRBV10-3 to TRBJ2-1; D is possibly TRBD1 or TRBD2 (8 bases each). This CDR3 spans 19 amino acids. Trimming removed 6 bases at V and 4 bases at J, with 28 bases between. Looked up from germline, CDR1 is ENHRY and CDR2 is SYGVKD. The CDR3 region is CAIRGEGQGRVAGYNEQFF. CDR3 nucleotide sequence: TGTGCCATCAGAGGGGAAGGACAGGGCAGAGTAGCGGGATACAATGAGCAGTTCTTC.

This clonotype came up many times. This chain links TRBV3-1 with TRBJ1-1; D gene unclear. The CDR3 is made up of 13 amino acids. V was cut by 1 base and J by 1 base, with 4 bases left in between. Per the germline V gene, CDR1 is LGHDT and CDR2 is YNNKEL (reference sequence). As DNA, the CDR3 is TGTGCCAGCAGCCAAGGACAGAACACTGAAGCTTTCTTT. It yields the protein CASSQGQNTEAFF.

Ten or more counts support this clonotype. The J gene is TRBJ2-1, the V gene TRBV29-1, with D possibly being TRBD1 or TRBD2 (5 bases each). V shed 5 bases and J shed 3 bases, with 20 bases lying between them. The CDR3 is 16 residues long. CDR1 and CDR2 (germline): SQVTM, ANQGSEA. The CDR3 coding sequence is TGCAGCGTTTCCCCTGGGCAGGGAGTGGGCTACAATGAGCAGTTCTTC. It is translated as CSVSPGQGVGYNEQFF.

This clonotype was seen at least ten times. J is TRBJ2-1 and V is TRBV6-1, with 10 bases aligning to TRBD2. V trimming: 6 bases; J trimming: 9 bases; junction bases outside the gene matches: 8. The CDR3 runs 14 residues. Germline V gene lookup returns CDR1 MNHNS and CDR2 SASEGT. The CDR3 DNA reads as TGTGCCAGCAGCCGGACTAGCGGAGACGTTGAGCAGTTCTTC. Amino acids: CASSRTSGDVEQFF.

In its sample, this clonotype was seen many times. The chain couples TRBV7-3 to TRBJ1-1; 8 bases are shared with TRBD1. Germline CDR1 is SGHTA and CDR2 is FQGTGA. This CDR3 spans 14 amino acids. V lost 5 bases, J lost 2 bases, and 4 bases stayed unmatched. The CDR3 sequence is CASSIGQGNTEAFF. CDR3 in DNA: TGTGCCAGCAGCATCGGACAGGGAAACACTGAAGCTTTCTTT.

The J gene is TRBJ2-1, the V gene TRBV28; TRBD2 is a possible D gene (5 bases). The CDR3 extends over 14 amino acids. Trimming left V 2 bases short and J 8 bases short, with 13 bases between. Germline V gene sequence: CDR1 MDHEN, CDR2 SYDVKM. The CDR3 DNA is TGTGCCAGCAGTTTAAGTCTCGGGGTGGATGAGCAGTTCTTC. Encoded protein: CASSLSLGVDEQFF.

This clonotype has a handful of counts. The chain employs TRBV20-1 and TRBJ1-1; 9 nucleotides agree with TRBD1. Germline V gives CDR1 DFQATT, CDR2 SNEGSKA (reference sequence). This CDR3 has 14 residues. Trimming at V came to 0 bases and at J to 6 bases, leaving 5 bases not matched to a gene. In DNA form, the CDR3 reads TGCAGTGCTAGAGACGTGACAGGGGGATCTGAAGCTTTCTTT. Translation gives CSARDVTGGSEAFF.